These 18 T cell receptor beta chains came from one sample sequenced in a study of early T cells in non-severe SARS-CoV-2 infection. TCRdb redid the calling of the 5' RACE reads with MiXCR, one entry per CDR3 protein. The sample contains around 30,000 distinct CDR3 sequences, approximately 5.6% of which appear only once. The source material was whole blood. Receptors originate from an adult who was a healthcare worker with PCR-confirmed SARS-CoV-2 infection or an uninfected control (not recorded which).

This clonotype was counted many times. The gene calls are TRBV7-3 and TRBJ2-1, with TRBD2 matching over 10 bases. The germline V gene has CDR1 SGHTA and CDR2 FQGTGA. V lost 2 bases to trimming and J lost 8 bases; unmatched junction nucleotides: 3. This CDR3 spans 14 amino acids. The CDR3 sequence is CASSLLAGVHEQFF. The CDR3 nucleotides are TGTGCCAGCAGCTTACTAGCGGGGGTACATGAGCAGTTCTTC.

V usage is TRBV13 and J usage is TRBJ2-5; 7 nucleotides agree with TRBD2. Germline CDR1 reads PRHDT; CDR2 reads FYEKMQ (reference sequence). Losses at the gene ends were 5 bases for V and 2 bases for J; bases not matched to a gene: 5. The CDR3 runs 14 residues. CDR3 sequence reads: CASSPWTRQETQYF. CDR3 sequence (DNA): TGTGCCAGCAGCCCGTGGACTAGACAAGAGACCCAGTACTTC.

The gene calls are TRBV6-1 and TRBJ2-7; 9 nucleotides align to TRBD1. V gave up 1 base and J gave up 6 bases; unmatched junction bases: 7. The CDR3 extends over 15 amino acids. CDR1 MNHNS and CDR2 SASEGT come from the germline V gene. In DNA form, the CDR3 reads TGTGCCAGCAGTGAAGGGACAGGGGATTTGCGCGAGCAGTACTTC. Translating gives CASSEGTGDLREQYF.

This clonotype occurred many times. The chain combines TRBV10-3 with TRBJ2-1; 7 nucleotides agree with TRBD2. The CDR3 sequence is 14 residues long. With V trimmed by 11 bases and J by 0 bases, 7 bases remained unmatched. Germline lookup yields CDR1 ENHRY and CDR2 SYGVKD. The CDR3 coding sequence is TGTGCCGCCACAGCGGGGACCTCCTACAATGAGCAGTTCTTC. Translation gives CAATAGTSYNEQFF.

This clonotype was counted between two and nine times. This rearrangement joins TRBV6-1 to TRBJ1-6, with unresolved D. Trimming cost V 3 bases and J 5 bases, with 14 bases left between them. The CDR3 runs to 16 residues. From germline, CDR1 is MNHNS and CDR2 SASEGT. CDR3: CASSDSGQLNNSPLHF. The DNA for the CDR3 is TGTGCCAGCAGTGATAGTGGCCAGCTAAATAATTCACCCCTCCACTTT.

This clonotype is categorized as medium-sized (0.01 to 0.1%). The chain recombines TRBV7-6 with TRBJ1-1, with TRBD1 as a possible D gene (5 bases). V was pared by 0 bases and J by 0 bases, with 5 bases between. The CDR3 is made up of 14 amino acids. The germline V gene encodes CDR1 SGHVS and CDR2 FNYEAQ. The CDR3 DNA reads TGTGCCAGCAGCTTAGCAGGGGTGAACACTGAAGCTTTCTTT. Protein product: CASSLAGVNTEAFF.

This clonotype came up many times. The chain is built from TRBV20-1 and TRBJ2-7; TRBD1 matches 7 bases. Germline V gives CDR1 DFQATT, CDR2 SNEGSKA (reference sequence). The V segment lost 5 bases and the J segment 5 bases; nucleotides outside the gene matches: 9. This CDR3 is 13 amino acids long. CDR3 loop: CSAGDRDIHEQYF. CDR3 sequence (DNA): TGCAGTGCTGGTGACAGGGATATCCACGAGCAGTACTTC.

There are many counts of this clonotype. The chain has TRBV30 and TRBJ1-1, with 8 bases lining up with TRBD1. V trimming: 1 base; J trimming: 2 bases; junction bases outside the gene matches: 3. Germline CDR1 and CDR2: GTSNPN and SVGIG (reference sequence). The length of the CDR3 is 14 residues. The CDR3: CAWSADRGNTEAFF. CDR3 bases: TGTGCCTGGAGTGCCGACAGGGGTAACACTGAAGCTTTCTTT.

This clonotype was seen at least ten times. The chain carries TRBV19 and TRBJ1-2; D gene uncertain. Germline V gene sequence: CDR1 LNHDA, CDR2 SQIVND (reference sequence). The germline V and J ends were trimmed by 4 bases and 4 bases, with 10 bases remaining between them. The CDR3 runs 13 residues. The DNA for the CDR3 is TGTGCCAGTAGTAACGGATGGACCTATGGCTACACCTTC. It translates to CASSNGWTYGYTF. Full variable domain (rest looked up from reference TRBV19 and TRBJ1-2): DGGITQSPKYLFRKEGQNVTLSCEQNLNHDAMYWYRQDPGQGLRLIYYSQIVNDFQKGDIAEGYSVSREKKESFPLTVTSAQKNPTAFYLCASSNGWTYGYTFGSGTRLTVV.

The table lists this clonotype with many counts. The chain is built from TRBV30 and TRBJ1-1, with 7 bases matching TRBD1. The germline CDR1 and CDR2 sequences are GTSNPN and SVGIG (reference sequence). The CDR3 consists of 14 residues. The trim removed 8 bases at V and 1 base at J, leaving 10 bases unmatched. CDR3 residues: CAGYRGLANTEAFF. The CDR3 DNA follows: TGTGCCGGGTATAGGGGGCTGGCGAACACTGAAGCTTTCTTT.

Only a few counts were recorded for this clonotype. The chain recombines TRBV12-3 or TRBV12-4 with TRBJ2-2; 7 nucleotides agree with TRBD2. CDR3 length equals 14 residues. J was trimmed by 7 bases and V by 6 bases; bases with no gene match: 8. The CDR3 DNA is TGTGCCAGCAGCCCGTTAGTAGCGGGCGGGGAGCTGTTTTTT. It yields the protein CASSPLVAGGELFF.

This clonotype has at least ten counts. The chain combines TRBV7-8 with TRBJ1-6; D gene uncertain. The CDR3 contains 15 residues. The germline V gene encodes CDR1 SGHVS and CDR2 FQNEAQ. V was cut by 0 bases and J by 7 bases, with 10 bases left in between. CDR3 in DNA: TGTGCCAGCAGCTTAGCGGTTGGTTACAATTCACCCCTCCACTTT. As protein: CASSLAVGYNSPLHF.

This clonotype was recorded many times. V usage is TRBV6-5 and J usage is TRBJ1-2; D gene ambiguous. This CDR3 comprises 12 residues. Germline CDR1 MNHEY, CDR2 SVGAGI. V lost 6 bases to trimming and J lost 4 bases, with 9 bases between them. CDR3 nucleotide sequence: TGTGCCAGCAGCCAATCCGGCTATGGCTACACCTTC. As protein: CASSQSGYGYTF.

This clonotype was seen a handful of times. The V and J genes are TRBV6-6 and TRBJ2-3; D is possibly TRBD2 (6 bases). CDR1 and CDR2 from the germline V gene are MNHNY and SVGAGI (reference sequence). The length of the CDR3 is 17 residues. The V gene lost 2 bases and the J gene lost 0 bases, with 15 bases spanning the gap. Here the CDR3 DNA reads TGTGCCAGCAGTTACGGGGTGACACGGGGGAGCACAGATACGCAGTATTTT. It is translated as CASSYGVTRGSTDTQYF.

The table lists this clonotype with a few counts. CDR3 protein: CATSLQGQTGELFF. The CDR3 nucleotides are TGTGCCACCAGTCTTCAGGGTCAAACCGGGGAGCTGTTTTTT. The V and J genes are TRBV24-1 and TRBJ2-2; tentative D call: TRBD1 (5 bases). CDR1 is KGHDR and CDR2 is SFDVKD in the germline V gene. This CDR3 comprises 14 residues. Trimming removed 6 bases from V and 5 bases from J, with 12 bases in between.

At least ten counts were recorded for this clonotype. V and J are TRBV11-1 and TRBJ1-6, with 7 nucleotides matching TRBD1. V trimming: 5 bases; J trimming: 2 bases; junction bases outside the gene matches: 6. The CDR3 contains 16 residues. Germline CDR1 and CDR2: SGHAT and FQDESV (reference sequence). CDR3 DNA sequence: TGTGCCAGCAGCCGACAGGGCGGCACCTATAATTCACCCCTCCACTTT. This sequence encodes CASSRQGGTYNSPLHF. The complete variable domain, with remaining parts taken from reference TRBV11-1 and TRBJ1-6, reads EAEVAQSPRYKITEKSQAVAFWCDPISGHATLYWYRQILGQGPELLVQFQDESVVDDSQLPKDRFSAERLKGVDSTLKIQPAELGDSAMYLCASSRQGGTYNSPLHFGNGTRLTVT.

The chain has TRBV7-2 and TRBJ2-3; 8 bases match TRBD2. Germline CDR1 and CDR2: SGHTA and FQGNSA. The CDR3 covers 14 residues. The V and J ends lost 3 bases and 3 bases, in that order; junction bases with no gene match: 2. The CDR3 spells CASSFGGATDTQYF. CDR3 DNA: TGTGCCAGCAGCTTCGGGGGGGCGACAGATACGCAGTATTTT.

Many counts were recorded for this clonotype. The CDR3 spells CASSLDGGDSPLHF. The CDR3 DNA sequence: TGTGCCAGCAGCTTGGACGGGGGTGATTCACCCCTCCACTTT. V is TRBV5-5 and J is TRBJ1-6; tentatively, D is TRBD1 (5 bases). The CDR3 runs 14 residues. The V and J ends lost 0 bases and 8 bases respectively, with 9 bases between them. CDR1 and CDR2 from the germline V gene are SGHKS and YYEKEE (reference sequence).